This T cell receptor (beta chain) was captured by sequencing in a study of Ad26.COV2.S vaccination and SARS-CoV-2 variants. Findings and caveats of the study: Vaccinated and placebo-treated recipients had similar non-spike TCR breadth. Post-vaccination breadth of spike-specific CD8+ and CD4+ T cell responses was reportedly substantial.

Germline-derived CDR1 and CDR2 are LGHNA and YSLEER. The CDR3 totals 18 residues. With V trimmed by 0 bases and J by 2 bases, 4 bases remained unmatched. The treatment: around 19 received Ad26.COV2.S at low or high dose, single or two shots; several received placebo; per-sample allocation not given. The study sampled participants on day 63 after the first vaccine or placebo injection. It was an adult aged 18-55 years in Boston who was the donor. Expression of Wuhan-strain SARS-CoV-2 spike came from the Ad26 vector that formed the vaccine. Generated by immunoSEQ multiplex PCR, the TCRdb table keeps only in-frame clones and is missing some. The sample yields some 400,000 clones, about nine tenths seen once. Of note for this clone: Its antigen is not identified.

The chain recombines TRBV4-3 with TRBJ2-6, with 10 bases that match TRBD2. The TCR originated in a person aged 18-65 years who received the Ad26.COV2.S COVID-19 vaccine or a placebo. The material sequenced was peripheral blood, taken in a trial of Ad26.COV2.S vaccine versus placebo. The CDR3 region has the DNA TGCGCCAGCAGCCAAGAGCCTAGCGGGAGCCCTGGGGCCAACGTCCTGACTTTC. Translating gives CASSQEPSGSPGANVLTF.